This T cell receptor beta chain was sequenced in a study of T cell responses to AZD1222 COVID-19 vaccine. Assay used: immunoSEQ multiplex PCR; TCRdb lists only in-frame clones, some missing. In the table there are 150,000 to 200,000 clones, around 94% of which are singletons. There are 15 residues in the CDR3. Trimming removed 2 bases from V and 2 bases from J, with 13 bases in between. CDR1 is SGHTA and CDR2 is FQGNSA in the germline V gene. The specimen was peripheral blood, collected on day 0 of AZD1222 vaccination. The chain uses TRBV7-2 and TRBJ2-7; D tentatively fits TRBD1 or TRBD2 (5 bases each). This clonotype originated in an adult in good health. CDR3 nucleotide sequence: TGTGCCAGCAGCTTAATGGGGGTCCGGCCCTACGAGCAGTACTTC. Amino acid sequence: CASSLMGVRPYEQYF.